Shown below are 3 T cell receptor beta chains from a single sample sequenced in a study of T cell changes during pregnancy in multiple sclerosis. TCRdb keeps only in-frame clones here, not all; method: immunoSEQ multiplex PCR. The top ten hold 1% to 1.5% of the sample, which has around 68,000 clones, roughly 91% seen once. Source: peripheral blood, taken after pregnancy. The receptors were sampled from a female donor in good health, enrolled as a control in a pregnancy study.

The chain is built from TRBV7-9 and TRBJ1-5, with D maybe TRBD1 (5 bases). V dropped 8 bases and J dropped 5 bases, with 25 bases sitting between them. The germline CDR1 and CDR2 sequences are SEHNR and FQNEAQ (reference sequence). CDR3 length: 17 residues. The CDR3 region has the DNA TGTGCCAGCGGAACATCACTCCGGGGAGGGGTAGATCAGCCCCAGCATTTT. Encoded protein: CASGTSLRGGVDQPQHF.

The genes are TRBV29-1 and TRBJ2-7; D possibly corresponds to TRBD2 (6 bases). In germline, CDR1 is SQVTM, CDR2 ANQGSEA. The ends were cut back, 8 bases at V and 3 bases at J, with 14 bases in the middle. The CDR3 runs 12 residues. The CDR3: CSIPVGGYEQYF. The DNA of the CDR3 is TGCAGCATACCAGTGGGGGGCTACGAGCAGTACTTC.

The rearrangement links TRBV9 to TRBJ1-2, with D possibly TRBD1 on 5 matching bases. Germline CDR1 reads SGDLS; CDR2 reads YYNGEE. Trimming removed 0 bases at V and 3 bases at J, with 12 bases between. This CDR3 region has 15 residues. For the CDR3, the DNA is TGTGCCAGCAGCGTAGCGGGGGTAGCGGACTATGGCTACACCTTC. Translated, it gives CASSVAGVADYGYTF.